The clone carrying this T cell receptor (beta chain) is a singleton in its sample. The entry originates in a study of blood T cell repertoires in COVID-19. The CDR3 loop spans 15 amino acids. The V gene's germline CDR1 is SGHVS and CDR2 FQNEAQ. V was pared by 6 bases and J by 0 bases, with 12 bases between. Here immunoSEQ multiplex PCR was the method, and the copy in TCRdb shows in-frame clones only, minus some. The sample lists 50,000 to 65,000 clones; 88% were seen once. The chain has TRBV7-8 and TRBJ2-1; D uncertain. Sequenced input: peripheral blood. The source of this sequence is a man over 45 with active COVID-19. The CDR3 DNA is TGTGCCAGCAGGCCCACGCTGAGCTCCTACAATGAGCAGTTCTTC. As protein: CASRPTLSSYNEQFF.